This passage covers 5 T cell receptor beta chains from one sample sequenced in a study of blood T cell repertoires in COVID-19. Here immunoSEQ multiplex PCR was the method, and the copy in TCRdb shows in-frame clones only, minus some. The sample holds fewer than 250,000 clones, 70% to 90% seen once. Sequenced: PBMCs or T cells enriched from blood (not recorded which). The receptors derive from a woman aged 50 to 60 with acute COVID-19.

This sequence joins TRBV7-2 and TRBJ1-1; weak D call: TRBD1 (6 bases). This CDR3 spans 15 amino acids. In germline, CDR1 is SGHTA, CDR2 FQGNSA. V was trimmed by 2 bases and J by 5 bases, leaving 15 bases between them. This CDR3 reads CASSLNTGQGTEAFF. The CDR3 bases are TGTGCCAGCAGCTTAAACACAGGCCAGGGGACTGAAGCTTTCTTT.

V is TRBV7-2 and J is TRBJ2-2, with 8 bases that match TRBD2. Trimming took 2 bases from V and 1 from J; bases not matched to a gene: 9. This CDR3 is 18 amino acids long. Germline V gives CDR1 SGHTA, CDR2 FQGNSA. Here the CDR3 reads CASSLRGGAGVNTGELFF. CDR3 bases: TGTGCCAGCAGCTTACGGGGAGGAGCGGGAGTGAACACCGGGGAGCTGTTTTTT. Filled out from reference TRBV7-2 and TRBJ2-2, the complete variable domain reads GAGVSQSPSNKVTEKGKDVELRCDPISGHTALYWYRQSLGQGLEFLIYFQGNSAPDKSGLPSDRFSAERTGGSVSTLTIQRTQQEDSAVYLCASSLRGGAGVNTGELFFGEGSRLTVL.

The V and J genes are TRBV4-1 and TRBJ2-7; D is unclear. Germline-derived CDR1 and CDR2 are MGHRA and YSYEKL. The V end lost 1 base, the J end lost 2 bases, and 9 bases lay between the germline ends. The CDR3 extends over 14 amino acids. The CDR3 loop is CASSQVAEPYEQYF. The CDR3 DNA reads TGCGCCAGCAGCCAAGTAGCAGAGCCCTACGAGCAGTACTTC.

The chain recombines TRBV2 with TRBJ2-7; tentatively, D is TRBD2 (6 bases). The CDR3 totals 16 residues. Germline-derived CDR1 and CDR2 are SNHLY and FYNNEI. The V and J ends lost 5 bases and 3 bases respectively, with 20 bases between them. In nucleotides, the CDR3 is TGTGCCAGCAGTCCGGGGGTCGGACTCACCTTCTACGAGCAGTACTTC. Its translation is CASSPGVGLTFYEQYF.

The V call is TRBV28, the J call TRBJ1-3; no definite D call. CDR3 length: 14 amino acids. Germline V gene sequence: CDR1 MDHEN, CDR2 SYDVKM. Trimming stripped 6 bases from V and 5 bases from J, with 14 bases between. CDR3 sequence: CASRSGITRNTIYF. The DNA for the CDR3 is TGTGCCAGCAGATCCGGGATCACTAGAAACACCATATATTTT.